This T cell receptor beta chain was captured in a study of blood T cell repertoires in COVID-19. The length of the CDR3 is 15 residues. Trimming removed 0 bases from V and 4 bases from J, with 11 bases in between. CDR1 is SGDLS and CDR2 is YYNGEE in the germline V gene. Per the study methods: Reference gene primers were amplified, and this amplification served to estimate nucleated cell counts. The data were produced by immunoSEQ multiplex PCR, yet TCRdb's version contains in-frame clones alone and is incomplete. V, J and clone size derive from that table, while D and trimming were established from the DNA sequence. The sample has roughly 300,000 clones, about 89% seen once.

The sequence was obtained from a woman in her fifties or sixties who had recovered from COVID-19. Sequenced input: peripheral blood. This chain joins TRBV9 and TRBJ2-1; TRBD2 might be the D (6 bases). The CDR3 spells CASSVAGDWYNEQFF. The CDR3, as DNA: TGTGCCAGCAGCGTAGCGGGGGATTGGTACAATGAGCAGTTCTTC.